The 10 T cell receptor beta chains below were found in one sample sequenced in a study of Graves' ophthalmopathy and Graves' hyperthyroidism. TCR beta CDR3 regions were amplified from RNA transcripts. RT-PCR with HTBI primers came first, then second-round multiplex PCR. TCRdb processed the multiplex PCR reads anew with MiXCR; each CDR3 protein has one entry. The profile shows about half a million distinct CDR3 sequences, around 15% of them singletons. Sequencing was carried out using blood. The receptors were gathered from a woman aged 25 to 39 with Graves' ophthalmopathy.

The CDR3 region is CASRWRVPWGMNTEAFF. The CDR3, as DNA: TGTGCCAGCAGATGGAGGGTCCCATGGGGGATGAACACTGAAGCTTTCTTT. The chain is built from TRBV12-3 or TRBV12-4 and TRBJ1-1, with D perhaps TRBD1 (5 bases). This CDR3 contains 17 residues. V was shortened by 6 bases and J by 0 bases, with 20 bases between the two germline ends.

This clonotype was counted many times. J is TRBJ1-1 and V is TRBV6-1, with D perhaps TRBD1 (6 bases). This CDR3 has 12 amino acids. The germline gives CDR1 MNHNS, CDR2 SASEGT. The ends were cut back, 10 bases at V and 4 bases at J, with 13 bases in the middle. The CDR3 nucleotides read TGTGCCACACGGAGGGGGGCCACTGAAGCTTTCTTT. This encodes CATRRGATEAFF.

Ten or more counts support this clonotype. The chain combines TRBV19 with TRBJ1-2; D uncertain. Germline values: CDR1 LNHDA, CDR2 SQIVND (reference sequence). V was shortened by 2 bases and J by 8 bases, with 12 bases between the two germline ends. This CDR3 has 13 residues. This CDR3 is CASSILGERGYTF. The CDR3 nucleotides read TGTGCCAGTAGTATACTTGGGGAGCGAGGCTACACCTTC.

The genes are TRBV9 and TRBJ2-2; no clear D gene. This CDR3 is built from 12 residues. Germline CDR1 is SGDLS and CDR2 is YYNGEE. V dropped 0 bases and J dropped 8 bases, with 5 bases sitting between them. The CDR3 is CASSVGVGELFF. The CDR3 nucleotides are TGTGCCAGCAGCGTAGGCGTAGGGGAGCTGTTTTTT.

J is TRBJ1-3 and V is TRBV11-2; D remains ambiguous. Trimming removed 4 bases at V and 0 bases at J, with 13 bases between. Germline lookup yields CDR1 SGHAT and CDR2 FQNNGV. The CDR3 has 16 amino acids. CDR3 protein: CASSSGPTSSGNTIYF. DNA of the CDR3: TGTGCCAGCAGCTCTGGACCCACGAGCTCTGGAAACACCATATATTTT.

At least ten counts were recorded for this clonotype. The V gene is TRBV6-2 or TRBV6-3, the J gene TRBJ1-2; D might be TRBD1 (5 bases). Germline CDR1 and CDR2: MNHEY and SVGEGT. V was shortened by 2 bases and J by 6 bases, with 22 bases between the two germline ends. The CDR3 sequence is 17 residues long. The CDR3 DNA follows: TGTGCCAGCAGTTACCCGGGGACGGAGCGGCGTTCGGATGGCTACACCTTC. Protein sequence: CASSYPGTERRSDGYTF.

This clonotype showed up many times. This rearrangement joins TRBV9 to TRBJ2-2, with D unclear. The CDR3 is 16 residues long. CDR1 SGDLS and CDR2 YYNGEE come from the germline V gene. The ends were cut back, 1 base at V and 4 bases at J, with 14 bases in the middle. CDR3 amino acids: CASSVIGGVSTGELFF. The CDR3 nucleotides read TGTGCCAGCAGCGTAATAGGCGGAGTCTCCACCGGGGAGCTGTTTTTT.

There are many counts of this clonotype. The chain couples TRBV12-3 or TRBV12-4 to TRBJ2-7, with D perhaps matching TRBD1 (6 bases). The CDR3 loop spans 14 amino acids. V lost 4 bases to trimming and J lost 2 bases, with 12 bases between them. CDR3 region: CASSSDSNTYEQYF. The CDR3 coding sequence is TGTGCCAGCAGTTCGGACAGCAACACCTACGAGCAGTACTTC.

This clonotype occurred once. The conserved final phenylalanine or tryptophan is absent from the CDR3, which likely points to a read error. This chain links TRBV7-9 with TRBJ1-2, with D unclear. The germline V gene encodes CDR1 SEHNR and CDR2 FQNEAQ (reference sequence). The V and J ends lost 0 bases and 7 bases respectively, with 6 bases between them. The CDR3 runs 12 residues. The CDR3 DNA follows: TGTGCCAGCAGCTTAGCCGGGAGTGGCTACACCGTC. This encodes CASSLAGSGYTV.

The table lists this clonotype with many counts. The V and J genes are TRBV20-1 and TRBJ1-5, with D possibly being TRBD1 (5 bases). The CDR3 is 17 amino acids. Trimming stripped 0 bases from V and 4 bases from J, with 19 bases between. From germline, CDR1 is DFQATT and CDR2 SNEGSKA (reference sequence). The CDR3 bases are TGCAGTGCTAGAGATCACGACGCACCGGGGGGAAATCAGCCCCAGCATTTT. Amino acids: CSARDHDAPGGNQPQHF.